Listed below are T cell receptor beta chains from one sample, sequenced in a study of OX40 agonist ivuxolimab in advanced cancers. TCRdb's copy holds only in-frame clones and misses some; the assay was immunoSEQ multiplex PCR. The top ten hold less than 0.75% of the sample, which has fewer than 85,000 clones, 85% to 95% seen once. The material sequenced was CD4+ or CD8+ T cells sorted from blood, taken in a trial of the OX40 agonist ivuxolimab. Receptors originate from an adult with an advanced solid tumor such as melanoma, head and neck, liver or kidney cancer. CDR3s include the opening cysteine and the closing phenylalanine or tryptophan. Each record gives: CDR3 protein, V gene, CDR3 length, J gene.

CDR3 protein: CAWSVQRDYTF
V gene: TRBV30
CDR3 length: 11
J gene: TRBJ1-2

CDR3 protein: CASSEYRTAGYEQYF
V gene: TRBV25-1
CDR3 length: 15
J gene: TRBJ2-7

CDR3 protein: CASGGIAKNIQYF
V gene: TRBV28
CDR3 length: 13
J gene: TRBJ2-4

CDR3 protein: CASVQGVAAREQFF
V gene: TRBV6-1
CDR3 length: 14
J gene: TRBJ2-1

CDR3 protein: CASSFKVGLRTDTQYF
V gene: TRBV7-2
CDR3 length: 16
J gene: TRBJ2-3

CDR3 protein: CASSYVGAPEAFF
V gene: TRBV6-6
CDR3 length: 13
J gene: TRBJ1-1

CDR3 protein: CASSLVGLPGYEQYF
V gene: TRBV7-2
CDR3 length: 15
J gene: TRBJ2-7

CDR3 protein: CASGRHGYTF
V gene: TRBV28
CDR3 length: 10
J gene: TRBJ1-2

CDR3 protein: CASSLRPTERAQFF
V gene: TRBV5-1
CDR3 length: 14
J gene: TRBJ2-1

CDR3 protein: CASSHGTENTEAFF
V gene: TRBV7-2
CDR3 length: 14
J gene: TRBJ1-1

CDR3 protein: CASSIPPGTSGSGYNEQFF
V gene: TRBV9
CDR3 length: 19
J gene: TRBJ2-1

CDR3 protein: CASATSSTGTGVNEQYF
V gene: TRBV7-2
CDR3 length: 17
J gene: TRBJ2-7

CDR3 protein: CASRSGRDRQNEKLFF
V gene: TRBV6-6
CDR3 length: 16
J gene: TRBJ1-4

CDR3 protein: CASARGTFGETQYF
V gene: TRBV6-5
CDR3 length: 14
J gene: TRBJ2-5

CDR3 protein: CASSLELASTDTQYF
V gene: TRBV7-8
CDR3 length: 15
J gene: TRBJ2-3

CDR3 protein: CASSGDRAGFSTQHF
V gene: TRBV19
CDR3 length: 15
J gene: TRBJ1-5

CDR3 protein: CASRLGTVNQPQHF
V gene: TRBV6-6
CDR3 length: 14
J gene: TRBJ1-5

CDR3 protein: CASRPGTAYGYTF
V gene: TRBV5-8
CDR3 length: 13
J gene: TRBJ1-2

CDR3 protein: CASSLSPGVFNEKLFF
V gene: TRBV7-2
CDR3 length: 16
J gene: TRBJ1-4

CDR3 protein: CASSRDNTDTQYF
V gene: TRBV6-5
CDR3 length: 13
J gene: TRBJ2-3

CDR3 protein: CASSHLQGAGNQPQHF
V gene: TRBV4-2
CDR3 length: 16
J gene: TRBJ1-5

CDR3 protein: CASKLAGTDTQYF
V gene: TRBV19
CDR3 length: 13
J gene: TRBJ2-3

CDR3 protein: CASSPSGEQFF
V gene: TRBV18
CDR3 length: 11
J gene: TRBJ2-1

CDR3 protein: CASSRDRSSGANVLTF
V gene: TRBV28
CDR3 length: 16
J gene: TRBJ2-6